The present T cell receptor beta chain was sequenced within a study of blood T cell repertoires in COVID-19. In germline, CDR1 is SGHVS, CDR2 FNYEAQ. The CDR3 sequence is 15 residues long. V was pared by 0 bases and J by 1 base, with 1 base of the junction left unmatched. The data were produced by immunoSEQ multiplex PCR, yet TCRdb's version contains in-frame clones alone and is incomplete. This table holds approximately 130,000 clones, around three quarters found once. This receptor was identified in a human donor in a cohort sampled during active COVID-19. The chain is built from TRBV7-6 and TRBJ2-3; TRBD1 aligns across 7 bases. The sample was peripheral blood. The CDR3: CASSLATGGTDTQYF. The CDR3 region has the DNA TGTGCCAGCAGCTTAGCTACAGGGGGCACAGATACGCAGTATTTT.